The T cell receptor beta chain described here comes from a study of identical twins. This clonotype was seen more than once but under ten times. V lost 0 bases and J 4 bases, leaving 8 bases between the germline ends. CDR3 length: 14 residues. Looked up from germline, CDR1 is MNHEY and CDR2 is SVGAGI. Template switching, a step in the protocol, added a universal primer site, and cDNA carried unique molecular identifiers. A single record per CDR3 protein comes from TCRdb applying MiXCR to the 5' RACE reads. Here the sample spans about 200,000 distinct CDR3 sequences, about a sixth being singletons. In addition, the sample was reused for a study of T cells expressing NK-cell markers. That work contributes: Whether expanded NKG2C-expressing T cell clones recognize HCMV is unknown.

The V gene is TRBV6-5, the J gene TRBJ2-3; no clear D gene. This clonotype was obtained from a woman under 30 in good health. Material for sequencing was CD8+ T cells sorted from blood. The CDR3 DNA reads as TGTGCCAGCAGTTACTCTAATTACGCAGATACGCAGTATTTT. Encoded protein: CASSYSNYADTQYF.